The next 8 T cell receptor beta chains were all read from a single sample in a study of T cells in localized non-small cell lung cancer. Sequencing was performed with immunoSEQ multiplex PCR; in TCRdb, only in-frame clones are kept and a portion is missing. Of some 17,000 clones in the sample, around 90% were seen once. Sequencing was performed on peripheral blood mononuclear cells, taken before any cancer treatment. These receptors came from a woman aged 35-75 years with stage III lung adenocarcinoma.

The chain employs TRBV6-1 and TRBJ1-5; D is undetermined. This CDR3 spans 12 amino acids. The V gene's germline CDR1 is MNHNS and CDR2 SASEGT. V lost 2 bases and J lost 6, with 5 bases in between. CDR3 bases: TGTGCCAGCAGTGAATTCGTTCAGCCCCAGCATTTT. Translating gives CASSEFVQPQHF.

The table lists this clone with a count of one. The CDR3 DNA sequence: TGTGCCAGCAGCTTGGAAGCCGAGCAGTACTTC. It translates to CASSLEAEQYF. The chain carries TRBV5-8 and TRBJ2-7; D uncertain. This CDR3 is 11 amino acids long. V was trimmed by 0 bases and J by 6 bases, leaving 4 bases between them. CDR1 and CDR2 (germline): SGHTS, YDEGEE.

V usage is TRBV4-2 and J usage is TRBJ2-5, with 7 bases matching TRBD1. Per germline, CDR1 LGHNA and CDR2 YNFKEQ. J was trimmed by 2 bases and V by 5 bases; bases with no gene match: 14. This CDR3 region has 17 residues. The CDR3 here is CASSLDPTGHRQETQYF. The CDR3 nucleotides are TGTGCCAGCAGCTTGGACCCGACAGGGCACCGTCAAGAGACCCAGTACTTC.

CDR3 protein: CASSQGAGTPPGSYNSPLHF. The DNA of the CDR3 is TGCGCCAGCAGCCAAGGGGCCGGGACACCCCCGGGCTCCTATAATTCACCCCTCCACTTT. The V gene is TRBV4-1, the J gene TRBJ1-6, with D possibly matching TRBD1 (6 bases). V was pared by 1 base and J by 0 bases, with 19 bases between. Germline V lookup: CDR1 MGHRA, CDR2 YSYEKL. The CDR3 totals 20 residues.

This chain connects TRBV2 to TRBJ1-1; TRBD1 matches 8 bases. The CDR3 is 15 residues long. Germline V CDR1 and CDR2: SNHLY, FYNNEI. Unmatched junction bases numbered 9, after V lost 7 bases and J lost 2 bases. CDR3 loop: CASTGGVVLNTEAFF. CDR3 DNA sequence: TGTGCCAGCACAGGGGGCGTCGTTCTCAACACTGAAGCTTTCTTT.

The chain joins TRBV15 to TRBJ1-1, with a tentative D call TRBD1 (5 bases). Trimming stripped 1 base from V and 5 bases from J, with 11 bases between. The CDR3 contains 14 residues. CDR1 LNHNV and CDR2 YYDKDF come from the germline V gene (reference sequence). CDR3 in amino acids: CATSRARTRTEAFF. The CDR3 coding sequence is TGTGCCACCAGCAGAGCCCGGACACGAACTGAAGCTTTCTTT.

This clone was counted between two and nine times. V is TRBV19 and J is TRBJ1-6; no reliable D call. V gave up 3 bases and J gave up 10 bases, with 7 bases separating them. This CDR3 has 12 amino acids. The germline gives CDR1 LNHDA, CDR2 SQIVND (reference sequence). CDR3 sequence reads: CASSIERSPLHF. The CDR3 DNA reads TGTGCCAGTAGTATTGAAAGATCACCCCTCCACTTT.

The genes are TRBV4-1 and TRBJ2-7; 7 nucleotides agree with TRBD2. Germline V gene data show CDR1 as MGHRA and CDR2 as YSYEKL. This CDR3 contains 13 residues. After removal of 1 base from V and 10 bases from J, the junction contained 7 bases not matched to a gene. CDR3 loop: CASSQGGGRLQYF. The CDR3 DNA is TGCGCCAGCAGCCAAGGGGGAGGGCGTTTACAGTACTTC.